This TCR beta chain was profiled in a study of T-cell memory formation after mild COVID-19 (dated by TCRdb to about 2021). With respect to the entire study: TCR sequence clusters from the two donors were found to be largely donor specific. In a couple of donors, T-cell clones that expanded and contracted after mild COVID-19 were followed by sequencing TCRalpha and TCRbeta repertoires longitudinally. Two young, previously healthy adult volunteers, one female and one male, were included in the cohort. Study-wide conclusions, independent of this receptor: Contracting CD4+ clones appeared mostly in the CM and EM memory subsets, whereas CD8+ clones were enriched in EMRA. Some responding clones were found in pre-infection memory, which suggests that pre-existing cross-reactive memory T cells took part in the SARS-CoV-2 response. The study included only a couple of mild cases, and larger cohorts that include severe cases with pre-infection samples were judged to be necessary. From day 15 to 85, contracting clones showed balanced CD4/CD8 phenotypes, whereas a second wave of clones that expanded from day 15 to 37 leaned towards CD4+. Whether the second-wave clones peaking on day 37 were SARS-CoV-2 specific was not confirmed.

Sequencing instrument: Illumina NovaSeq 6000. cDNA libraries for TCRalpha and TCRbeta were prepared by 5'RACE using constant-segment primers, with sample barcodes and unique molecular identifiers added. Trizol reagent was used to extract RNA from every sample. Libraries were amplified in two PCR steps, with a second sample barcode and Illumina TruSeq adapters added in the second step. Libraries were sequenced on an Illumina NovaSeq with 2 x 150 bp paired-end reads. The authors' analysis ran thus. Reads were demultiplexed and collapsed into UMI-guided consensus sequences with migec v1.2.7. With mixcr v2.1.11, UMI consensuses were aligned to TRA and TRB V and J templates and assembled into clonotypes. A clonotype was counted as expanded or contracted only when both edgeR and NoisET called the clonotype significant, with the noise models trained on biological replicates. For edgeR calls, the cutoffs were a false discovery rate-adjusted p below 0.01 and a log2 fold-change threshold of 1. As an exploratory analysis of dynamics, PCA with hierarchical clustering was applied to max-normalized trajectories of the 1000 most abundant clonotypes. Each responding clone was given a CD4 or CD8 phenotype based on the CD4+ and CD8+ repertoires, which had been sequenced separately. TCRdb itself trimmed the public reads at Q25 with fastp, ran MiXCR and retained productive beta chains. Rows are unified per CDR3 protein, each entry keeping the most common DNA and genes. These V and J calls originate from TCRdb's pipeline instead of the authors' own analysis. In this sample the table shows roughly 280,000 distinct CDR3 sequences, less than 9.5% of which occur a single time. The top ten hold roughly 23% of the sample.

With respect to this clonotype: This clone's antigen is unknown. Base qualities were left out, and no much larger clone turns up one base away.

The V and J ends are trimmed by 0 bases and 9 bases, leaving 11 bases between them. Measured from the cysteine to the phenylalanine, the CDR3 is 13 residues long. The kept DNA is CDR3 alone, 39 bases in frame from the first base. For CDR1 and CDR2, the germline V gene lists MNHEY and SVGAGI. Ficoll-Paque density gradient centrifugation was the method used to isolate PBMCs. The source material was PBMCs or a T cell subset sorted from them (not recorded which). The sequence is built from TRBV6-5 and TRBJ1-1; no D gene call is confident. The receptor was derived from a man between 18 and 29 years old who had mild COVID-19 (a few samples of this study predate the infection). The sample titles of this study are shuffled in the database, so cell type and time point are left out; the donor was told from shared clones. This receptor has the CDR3 CASSYSAGVKAFF. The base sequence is TGTGCCAGCAGTTACTCCGCCGGGGTTAAAGCTTTCTTT.